This T cell receptor beta chain was captured by sequencing in a study of blood T cell repertoires in COVID-19. About the study: Samples representing acute and convalescent COVID-19 were sourced from the United States, Italy and Spain. The analysed material was cDNA or gDNA that came from T cells, B-cell-depleted T cells, or PBMCs.

Per the original methods: Estimation of nucleated cell counts relied on the amplification of reference gene primers. Repertoires were generated with immunoSEQ multiplex PCR, while TCRdb's copy carries only in-frame clones and drops some. From that table come the V and J calls and clone size; the DNA was used to work out D and trimming. Of 93,000 or so clones listed, about 86% are singletons. This CDR3 has 16 amino acids. Germline CDR1 reads KGHDR; CDR2 reads SFDVKD. V trimming: 2 bases; J trimming: 5 bases; junction bases outside the gene matches: 2. The sequencing sample was made of peripheral blood. The chain links TRBV24-1 to TRBJ2-1, with 13 bases fitting TRBD2. This receptor was obtained from a human donor in a cohort sampled during active COVID-19. CDR3 amino acids: CATSDSGLAGDNEQFF. The CDR3 coding sequence is TGTGCCACCAGTGATTCTGGACTAGCGGGGGACAATGAGCAGTTCTTC.